The next 29 T cell receptor beta chains were all read from a single sample in a study of T cell responses to AZD1222 COVID-19 vaccine. Only in-frame clones appear in the TCRdb table, and some are missing; sequencing was by immunoSEQ multiplex PCR. The sample holds about 140,000 clones, roughly nine tenths seen once. Here the sequenced sample was peripheral blood, taken on day 0 of AZD1222 vaccination. These receptors were collected from an adult in good health.

The V and J genes are TRBV5-4 and TRBJ1-2; unclear D gene. V shed 2 bases and J shed 5 bases, with 10 bases lying between them. In germline, CDR1 is SGHNT, CDR2 YYREEE (reference sequence). The CDR3 spans 13 residues. The CDR3 region is CASSFGGMYGYTF. The CDR3 region has the DNA TGTGCCAGCAGCTTTGGAGGGATGTATGGCTACACCTTC. Together with reference TRBV5-4 and TRBJ1-2, the CDR3 gives the full variable domain: ETGVTQSPTHLIKTRGQQVTLRCSSQSGHNTVSWYQQALGQGPQFIFQYYREEENGRGNFPPRFSGLQFPNYSSELNVNALELDDSALYLCASSFGGMYGYTFGSGTRLTVV.

The chain employs TRBV19 and TRBJ2-4; perhaps TRBD2 as D (5 bases). Germline loops: CDR1 LNHDA, CDR2 SQIVND (reference sequence). Trimming pared 7 bases from V and 2 bases from J, leaving 18 bases between. This CDR3 contains 16 residues. Here the CDR3 DNA reads TGTGCCAGTACTCCTCACGCGGGCAGACCCAAAAACATTCAGTACTTC. The encoded protein is CASTPHAGRPKNIQYF.

The chain couples TRBV25-1 to TRBJ1-5; possibly TRBD1 for D (5 bases). Trimming removed 4 bases at V and 5 bases at J, with 15 bases between. This CDR3 spans 15 amino acids. Germline V lookup: CDR1 MGHDK, CDR2 SYGVNS. The CDR3 is CASSGIGEGHQPQHF. DNA of the CDR3: TGTGCCAGCAGTGGGATAGGGGAGGGACATCAGCCCCAGCATTTT. The full variable domain, rest sourced from reference TRBV25-1 and TRBJ1-5, is EADIYQTPRYLVIGTGKKITLECSQTMGHDKMYWYQQDPGMELHLIHYSYGVNSTEKGDLSSESTVSRIRTEHFPLTLESARPSHTSQYLCASSGIGEGHQPQHFGDGTRLSIL.

The V gene is TRBV4-3, the J gene TRBJ2-1; D perhaps matches TRBD1 (5 bases). The CDR3 totals 15 residues. The germline gives CDR1 LGHNA, CDR2 YSLEER. The V gene lost 0 bases and the J gene lost 4 bases, with 10 bases spanning the gap. DNA for the CDR3: TGCGCCAGCAGCCAAGAAAGACAGCCTTACAATGAGCAGTTCTTC. Protein product: CASSQERQPYNEQFF.

The V gene is TRBV27, the J gene TRBJ1-1; D ambiguous. Germline values: CDR1 MNHEY, CDR2 SMNVEV (reference sequence). This CDR3 has 13 amino acids. V was pared by 0 bases and J by 1 base, with 3 bases between. The CDR3, as DNA: TGTGCCAGCAGTTTATCAGCGAACACTGAAGCTTTCTTT. Residues: CASSLSANTEAFF.

The chain has TRBV18 and TRBJ1-2; TRBD1 is a possible D gene (5 bases). Germline V gives CDR1 KGHSH, CDR2 LQKENI. This CDR3 spans 14 amino acids. V gave up 3 bases and J gave up 5 bases, with 13 bases separating them. This CDR3 is CASSPAGTVYGYTF. CDR3 in DNA: TGTGCCAGCTCACCCGCCGGGACTGTATATGGCTACACCTTC.

The V call is TRBV21-1, the J call TRBJ2-2; the listed D gene, TRBD2, was not tested against the DNA. TRBV21-1 is given as a pseudogene. The CDR3 spans 15 residues. This CDR3 is CASSKFNRRIGELFF. The CDR3 DNA sequence: TGTGCCAGCAGCAAATTTAATAGGAGGATCGGGGAGCTGTTTTTT.

This clone showed up just once. This chain links TRBV2 with TRBJ2-5, with TRBD2 identical over 15 bases. V shed 4 bases, J shed 7 bases, and the junction held 1 base outside the gene matches. Germline CDR1 and CDR2: SNHLY and FYNNEI. This CDR3 region has 14 residues. CDR3 nucleotides: TGTGCCAGCAGTGGGACTAGCGGGAGGGGGACCCAGTACTTC. This translates into CASSGTSGRGTQYF.

Written as DNA, the CDR3 is TGTGCCAGTAGCCTTCAGGTTGGGGATACGCAGTATTTT. This encodes CASSLQVGDTQYF. This sequence joins TRBV19 and TRBJ2-3; D is unclear. The ends were cut back, 6 bases at V and 6 bases at J, with 13 bases in the middle. The CDR3 extends over 13 amino acids. In germline, CDR1 is LNHDA, CDR2 SQIVND (reference sequence).

This clone was detected only a few times. The rearrangement uses TRBV4-1 and TRBJ2-1, with 12 bases that match TRBD2. The CDR3 extends over 16 amino acids. Trimming at V came to 2 bases and at J to 8 bases, leaving 7 bases not matched to a gene. In germline, CDR1 is MGHRA, CDR2 YSYEKL. CDR3 bases: TGCGCCAGCAGCCAACTCTCTAGCGGGGGGGCCCATGAGCAGTTCTTC. Protein product: CASSQLSSGGAHEQFF.

V usage is TRBV11-2 and J usage is TRBJ2-7; D is perhaps TRBD1 (6 bases). CDR3 length equals 15 residues. Germline CDR1 is SGHAT and CDR2 is FQNNGV. V was cut by 5 bases and J by 3 bases, with 17 bases left in between. CDR3 coding DNA: TGTGCCAGCAGCCTTGGGGCAGGGGAATACTACGAGCAGTACTTC. It specifies CASSLGAGEYYEQYF.

The chain uses TRBV7-3 and TRBJ2-1; no clear D. This CDR3 comprises 14 residues. Looked up from germline, CDR1 is SGHTA and CDR2 is FQGTGA. Trimming stripped 0 bases from V and 7 bases from J, with 10 bases between. Written as DNA, the CDR3 is TGTGCCAGCAGCTTAACGGGGTACTTTAATGAGCAGTTCTTC. It is translated as CASSLTGYFNEQFF.

The chain combines TRBV12-3 or TRBV12-4 with TRBJ1-3; D remains ambiguous. V was clipped by 3 bases and J by 4 bases, with 4 bases between them. The CDR3 has 12 amino acids. Here the CDR3 reads CASSLNGNTIYF. In nucleotides, the CDR3 is TGTGCCAGCAGTTTGAACGGAAACACCATATATTTT.

The V call is TRBV21-1, the J call TRBJ1-3. TRBV21-1 is reported as a pseudogene. The CDR3 length is 9 residues. CDR3 amino acids: CPLGNTIYF. The CDR3 DNA reads TGTCCACTTGGAAACACCATATATTTT.

This clone was detected only once. This chain joins TRBV7-2 and TRBJ2-3; D perhaps matches TRBD1 (5 bases). V was cut by 2 bases and J by 1 base, with 7 bases left in between. CDR1 and CDR2 from the germline V gene are SGHTA and FQGNSA. The length of the CDR3 is 14 residues. CDR3 nucleotides: TGTGCCAGCAGCTTACAGGGCGGCACAGATACGCAGTATTTT. Its protein product is CASSLQGGTDTQYF. The full variable domain, in which reference TRBV7-2 and TRBJ2-3 provide the parts outside the CDR3, is GAGVSQSPSNKVTEKGKDVELRCDPISGHTALYWYRQSLGQGLEFLIYFQGNSAPDKSGLPSDRFSAERTGGSVSTLTIQRTQQEDSAVYLCASSLQGGTDTQYFGPGTRLTVL.

The chain carries TRBV5-4 and TRBJ2-1; 7 bases map to TRBD2. The CDR3 runs to 14 residues. Germline values: CDR1 SGHNT, CDR2 YYREEE (reference sequence). Germline trimming cut 5 bases from V and 10 bases from J; bases unmatched to any gene: 12. CDR3 residues: CASRVGRGTEEQFF. The CDR3 DNA reads as TGTGCCAGCAGAGTCGGGCGGGGGACGGAAGAGCAGTTCTTC.

The V and J genes are TRBV10-3 and TRBJ2-7; a possible D gene is TRBD1 (6 bases). The CDR3 has 15 residues. V lost 2 bases and J 2 bases, leaving 13 bases between the germline ends. Germline CDR1 is ENHRY and CDR2 is SYGVKD. The CDR3 DNA reads TGTGCCATCAGTGAGATCAGGGGAGAGGCCTACGAGCAGTACTTC. Protein product: CAISEIRGEAYEQYF.

Here the CDR3 DNA reads TGTGCCAGTAGACGACAGGACCCCCCCTACGAGCAGTACTTC. Translation: CASRRQDPPYEQYF. The chain links TRBV19 to TRBJ2-7; weak D call: TRBD1 (6 bases). Deletions cut 6 bases from V and 2 bases from J, with 14 bases between. Germline loops: CDR1 LNHDA, CDR2 SQIVND (reference sequence). This CDR3 is 14 amino acids long.

The J gene is TRBJ1-1, the V gene TRBV6-5; D is perhaps TRBD1 (6 bases). This CDR3 is 15 amino acids long. Germline V gene data show CDR1 as MNHEY and CDR2 as SVGAGI. V dropped 4 bases and J dropped 2 bases, with 14 bases sitting between them. The CDR3 bases are TGTGCCAGCAGTTCTCGATCAGGGGCCAACACTGAAGCTTTCTTT. It codes for CASSSRSGANTEAFF.

The rearrangement links TRBV2 to TRBJ2-3; 8 bases are shared with TRBD1. This CDR3 region has 20 residues. Germline V CDR1 and CDR2: SNHLY, FYNNEI. V was clipped by 5 bases and J by 0 bases; unmatched bases: 19. The CDR3 reads CASSFRQGQVQRSSTDTQYF. CDR3 DNA: TGTGCCAGCAGTTTCCGACAGGGACAGGTACAGCGGAGTAGCACAGATACGCAGTATTTT.

The chain carries TRBV3-1 (or the pseudogene TRBV3-2) and TRBJ1-5, with D possibly matching TRBD1 (6 bases). Germline V gene lookup returns CDR1 LGHDT and CDR2 YNNKEL (reference sequence). The CDR3 is made up of 16 amino acids. V dropped 7 bases and J dropped 5 bases, with 21 bases sitting between them. CDR3 nucleotides: TGTGCCAGCAACCGGGAGAAAACAGGGAGGGATCAGCCCCAGCATTTT. Amino acid sequence: CASNREKTGRDQPQHF.

This clone is a singleton in its sample. The chain is built from TRBV4-2 and TRBJ2-1; 7 bases agree with TRBD1. The CDR3 is 17 amino acids. V shed 0 bases, J shed 8 bases, and the junction held 13 bases outside the gene matches. Per germline, CDR1 LGHNA and CDR2 YNFKEQ. The CDR3, as DNA: TGTGCCAGCAGCCAAGACATTTCCGGGACAGACCATGATGAGCAGTTCTTC. Protein sequence: CASSQDISGTDHDEQFF.

This chain uses TRBV4-1 with TRBJ2-5; 7 bases are a match to TRBD1. The junction had 9 bases not matched to a gene; V was cut back by 2 bases and J by 6 bases. In germline, CDR1 is MGHRA, CDR2 YSYEKL. This CDR3 comprises 15 residues. This CDR3 is CASSQPRQGTKTQYF. The CDR3 DNA reads as TGCGCCAGCAGCCAACCGCGACAGGGCACGAAGACCCAGTACTTC.

The chain is built from TRBV5-1 and TRBJ1-1; D gene uncertain. Trimming stripped 0 bases from V and 0 bases from J, with 6 bases between. The CDR3 spans 14 residues. Germline values: CDR1 SGHRS, CDR2 YFSETQ. In DNA, the CDR3 is TGCGCCAGCAGCTTGGAGAGGATGAACACTGAAGCTTTCTTT. This codes for CASSLERMNTEAFF.

The V gene is TRBV18, the J gene TRBJ1-1, with 8 nucleotides matching TRBD1. The CDR3 runs 15 residues. The germline V gene has CDR1 KGHSH and CDR2 LQKENI. With V trimmed by 5 bases and J by 1 base, 6 bases remained unmatched. The CDR3 region has the DNA TGTGCCAGCTCAAAATCCGGGACAGGGAACACTGAAGCTTTCTTT. This translates into CASSKSGTGNTEAFF.

This clone came up once. CDR3 sequence reads: CASSQVVAGTHNEQFF. In nucleotides, the CDR3 is TGTGCCAGCAGCCAAGTAGTAGCGGGCACCCACAATGAGCAGTTCTTC. The genes are TRBV3-1 (or the pseudogene TRBV3-2) and TRBJ2-1, with TRBD2 identical over 7 bases. J lost 5 bases, V lost 1 base, and 8 bases had no gene match. CDR1 and CDR2 (germline): LGHDT, YNNKEL (reference sequence). CDR3 length: 16 residues.

The CDR3 DNA follows: TGTGCCAGCAGCGTATCCAGCCTTGGAAACACCATATATTTT. Translation: CASSVSSLGNTIYF. The rearrangement uses TRBV9 and TRBJ1-3; unclear D gene. This CDR3 contains 14 residues. CDR1 SGDLS and CDR2 YYNGEE come from the germline V gene. Trimming took off 1 base at V and 3 bases at J, with 8 bases between the two ends.

J is TRBJ2-1 and V is TRBV5-5; 10 nucleotides align to TRBD2. Trimming at V came to 5 bases and at J to 4 bases, leaving 6 bases not matched to a gene. The CDR3 runs to 15 residues. Germline CDR1 is SGHKS and CDR2 is YYEKEE (reference sequence). In DNA, the CDR3 is TGTGCCAGCAGATTTGGGACTAGCGAGTACAATGAGCAGTTCTTC. Translating it yields CASRFGTSEYNEQFF.

The rearrangement links TRBV4-1 to TRBJ1-4; D may be TRBD1 (6 bases). The CDR3 runs 15 residues. Germline V CDR1 and CDR2: MGHRA, YSYEKL. Trimming left V 1 base short and J 4 bases short, with 10 bases between. This CDR3 reads CASSQVQGSNEKLFF. CDR3 nucleotides: TGCGCCAGCAGCCAAGTCCAGGGGAGTAATGAAAAACTGTTTTTT.